This T cell receptor beta chain was retrieved from a study of T cells in Graves' hyperthyroidism and ophthalmopathy. General study results and limits: Appearing also in blood were most of the thyroid clonotypes expanded above 0.001.

This clonotype was recorded at least ten times. Its antigen remains unidentified. Germline values: CDR1 SGHTA, CDR2 FQGNSA. The trim removed 0 bases at V and 1 base at J, leaving 3 bases unmatched. The length of the CDR3 is 16 residues. Diagnosis of hyperthyroidism was new in patients aged 18 to 65, and its duration was under 2 months. Amplification of TCR beta CDR3 regions used RNA as the template. The TCR CDR3 first-round RT-PCR relied on the HTBI primer set. From the multiplex PCR reads, TCRdb called clonotypes with MiXCR, one entry per CDR3 protein. The sample includes roughly 300,000 distinct CDR3 sequences, approximately 15% of them seen just once.

This TCR came from a woman in her thirties with Graves' hyperthyroidism. The sequenced sample consisted of blood. This chain uses TRBV7-2 with TRBJ1-5; the match to TRBD1 covers 7 bases. CDR3: CASSLAGGLSNQPQHF. In DNA, the CDR3 is TGTGCCAGCAGCTTAGCAGGGGGCTTGAGCAATCAGCCCCAGCATTTT.